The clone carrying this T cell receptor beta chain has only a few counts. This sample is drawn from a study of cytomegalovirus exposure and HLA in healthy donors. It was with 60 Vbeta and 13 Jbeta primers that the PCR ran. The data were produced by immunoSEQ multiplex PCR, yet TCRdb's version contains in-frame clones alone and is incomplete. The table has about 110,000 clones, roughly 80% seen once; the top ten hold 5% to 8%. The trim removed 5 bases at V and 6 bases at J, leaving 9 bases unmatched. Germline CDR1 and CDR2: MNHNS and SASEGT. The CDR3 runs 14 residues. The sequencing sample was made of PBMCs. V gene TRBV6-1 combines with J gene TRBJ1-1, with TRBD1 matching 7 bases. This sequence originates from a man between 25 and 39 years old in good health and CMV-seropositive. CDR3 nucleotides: TGTGCCAGCAGTAGACAGGGTTTGGGATCTGAAGCTTTCTTT. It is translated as CASSRQGLGSEAFF.